Each of the 7 T cell receptor beta chains below was sequenced from the same sample in a study of blood T cell repertoires in COVID-19. Sequencing used immunoSEQ multiplex PCR; TCRdb keeps in-frame clones, though not all of them. Of under 150,000 clones in the sample, roughly 79% were seen once. Source material: peripheral blood. These receptors were taken from a human donor in a cohort sampled during active COVID-19.

CDR3 DNA sequence: TGTGCCAGCATCGACAGTAGCTCCTACGAGCAGTACTTC. Its translation is CASIDSSSYEQYF. The V gene is TRBV6-5, the J gene TRBJ2-7; tentative D call: TRBD1 (5 bases). CDR1 is MNHEY, CDR2 SVGAGI, per germline. This CDR3 has 13 residues. Trimming shortened V by 7 bases and J by 0 bases, and 10 bases separated the two germline ends.

V gene TRBV7-8 combines with J gene TRBJ2-7; D is perhaps TRBD2 (5 bases). In germline, CDR1 is SGHVS, CDR2 FQNEAQ. The CDR3 extends over 12 amino acids. Trimming removed 7 bases at V and 7 bases at J, with 14 bases between. The CDR3 region is CASKVEVQEQYF. The CDR3 DNA is TGTGCCAGCAAGGTGGAGGTACAGGAGCAGTACTTC.

This clone was seen only a few times. The genes are TRBV19 and TRBJ1-5; a possible D gene is TRBD1 (5 bases). The CDR3 runs 14 residues. V lost 1 base and J 11 bases, leaving 15 bases between the germline ends. Germline V gene lookup returns CDR1 LNHDA and CDR2 SQIVND (reference sequence). The CDR3, as DNA: TGTGCCAGTAGTATAGGGCAGGGATCTCTCTCCCAGCATTTT. Its protein product is CASSIGQGSLSQHF.

The chain uses TRBV28 and TRBJ2-1; TRBD1 is a possible D gene (5 bases). This CDR3 has 16 residues. Germline V gives CDR1 MDHEN, CDR2 SYDVKM. V lost 6 bases and J 4 bases, leaving 19 bases between the germline ends. CDR3 DNA: TGTGCCAGCAGGGCCGGCAGACAGTCTCTATACAATGAGCAGTTCTTC. Amino acid sequence: CASRAGRQSLYNEQFF.

This clone was seen once. The V and J genes are TRBV19 and TRBJ1-2, with TRBD1 matching over 8 bases. The V gene's germline CDR1 is LNHDA and CDR2 SQIVND (reference sequence). CDR3 length: 14 residues. Trimming took 6 bases from V and 1 from J; bases not matched to a gene: 4. Here the CDR3 reads CASSLDRGNYGYTF. The CDR3 coding sequence is TGTGCCAGTAGCCTCGACAGGGGTAACTATGGCTACACCTTC. The full variable domain, rest sourced from reference TRBV19 and TRBJ1-2, is DGGITQSPKYLFRKEGQNVTLSCEQNLNHDAMYWYRQDPGQGLRLIYYSQIVNDFQKGDIAEGYSVSREKKESFPLTVTSAQKNPTAFYLCASSLDRGNYGYTFGSGTRLTVV.

This chain uses TRBV2 with TRBJ2-5, with 10 nucleotides matching TRBD1. Looked up from germline, CDR1 is SNHLY and CDR2 is FYNNEI. V lost 2 bases to trimming and J lost 1 base; unmatched junction nucleotides: 13. This CDR3 is 19 amino acids long. In DNA, the CDR3 is TGTGCCAGCAGTGAATGGCGCGGGACAGGGGATAGACCCCAAGAGACCCAGTACTTC. It yields the protein CASSEWRGTGDRPQETQYF.

The V and J genes are TRBV12-3 or TRBV12-4 and TRBJ2-5; no clear D gene. The CDR3 covers 13 residues. Trimming left V 7 bases short and J 0 bases short, with 9 bases between. CDR3 sequence reads: CASTLQNQETQYF. CDR3 bases: TGTGCCAGCACCCTACAGAACCAAGAGACCCAGTACTTC.